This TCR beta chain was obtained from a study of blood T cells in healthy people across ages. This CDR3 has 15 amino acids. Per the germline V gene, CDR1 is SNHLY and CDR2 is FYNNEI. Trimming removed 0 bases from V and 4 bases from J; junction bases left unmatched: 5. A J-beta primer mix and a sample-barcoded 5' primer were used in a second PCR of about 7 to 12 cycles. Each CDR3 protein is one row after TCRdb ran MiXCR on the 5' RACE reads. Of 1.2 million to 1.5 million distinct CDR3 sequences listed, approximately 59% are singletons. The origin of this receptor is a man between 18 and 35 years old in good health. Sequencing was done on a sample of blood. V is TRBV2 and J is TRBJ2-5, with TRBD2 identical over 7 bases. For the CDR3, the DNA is TGTGCCAGCAGTGAAGCGCTAGGGGAGGGAGAGACCCAGTACTTC. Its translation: CASSEALGEGETQYF.